These 22 T cell receptor beta chains were sequenced from one sample in a study of T cell responses to AZD1222 COVID-19 vaccine (dated by TCRdb to the early 2020s). This specimen's time point label, interpreted: about 28 days (+/-7) after the second vaccine dose. The library was generated by the immunoSEQ multiplex PCR assay. TCRdb stores this immuneACCESS table with in-frame sequences only. Part of the clones is absent; in the studies checked, under half of the shortfall reflects unresolved V genes, and no reason is known for the rest. In all, the sample holds about 120,000 clones, and roughly 86% of those were seen once. Under 3% of the sample is held by the ten biggest clonotypes. The material was peripheral blood, obtained 28 days after the second AZD1222 dose. These receptors were obtained from an adult who received the AZD1222 COVID-19 vaccine.

The chain has TRBV7-9 and TRBJ2-1; no definite D call. Trimming took off 5 bases at V and 7 bases at J, with 21 bases between the two ends. This CDR3 region has 16 residues. Germline V CDR1 and CDR2: SEHNR, FQNEAQ (reference sequence). CDR3 sequence reads: CASSPPGKGFDNEQFF. CDR3 sequence (DNA): TGTGCCAGCAGCCCCCCGGGTAAGGGATTCGATAATGAGCAGTTCTTC.

The rearrangement uses TRBV4-1 and TRBJ2-7; unclear D gene. The CDR3 consists of 13 residues. Germline CDR1 and CDR2: MGHRA and YSYEKL. V was clipped by 1 base and J by 2 bases, with 6 bases between them. This CDR3 is CASSQGKAYEQYF. The CDR3 nucleotides read TGCGCCAGCAGCCAAGGGAAAGCCTACGAGCAGTACTTC.

V is TRBV7-9 and J is TRBJ1-4, with D unresolved. Germline V gives CDR1 SEHNR, CDR2 FQNEAQ (reference sequence). The V gene lost 7 bases and the J gene lost 0 bases, with 18 bases spanning the gap. The CDR3 runs 17 residues. This CDR3 reads CASNLGVPSATNEKLFF. CDR3 nucleotides: TGTGCCAGCAATTTGGGCGTCCCCAGTGCAACTAATGAAAAACTGTTTTTT.

This chain joins TRBV30 and TRBJ2-3; D tentatively fits TRBD1 or TRBD2 (5 bases each). The CDR3 consists of 14 residues. The germline CDR1 and CDR2 sequences are GTSNPN and SVGIG (reference sequence). Trimming left V 2 bases short and J 4 bases short, with 13 bases between. The CDR3 nucleotides are TGTGCCTGGAGTCCCATGGGGGTGCCAGATACGCAGTATTTT. Its protein is CAWSPMGVPDTQYF.

V is TRBV7-8 and J is TRBJ2-1; D may match TRBD1 or TRBD2 (6 bases each). The CDR3 consists of 15 residues. Trimming removed 1 base at V and 7 bases at J, with 14 bases between. CDR1 and CDR2 from the germline V gene are SGHVS and FQNEAQ. The CDR3 sequence: CASSLERGAGNEQFF. DNA for the CDR3: TGTGCCAGCAGCTTAGAAAGGGGGGCCGGGAATGAGCAGTTCTTC.

This rearrangement joins TRBV18 to TRBJ1-6; a weak D match, TRBD1 (6 bases). Trimming took off 3 bases at V and 7 bases at J, with 13 bases between the two ends. CDR1 and CDR2 from the germline V gene are KGHSH and LQKENI. CDR3 length: 15 residues. The CDR3 nucleotides are TGTGCCAGCTCACCTACGACAGGTTCAAATTCACCCCTCCACTTT. This translates into CASSPTTGSNSPLHF.

This sequence joins TRBV27 and TRBJ1-3; D is unresolved. In germline, CDR1 is MNHEY, CDR2 SMNVEV (reference sequence). The CDR3 sequence is 14 residues long. V lost 2 bases and J lost 4, with 9 bases in between. DNA for the CDR3: TGTGCCAGCAGTTTAGGAAGATCAGGAAACACCATATATTTT. It specifies CASSLGRSGNTIYF.

The gene calls are TRBV28 and TRBJ2-7; TRBD1 might be the D (6 bases). In germline, CDR1 is MDHEN, CDR2 SYDVKM. V gave up 2 bases and J gave up 3 bases, with 8 bases separating them. CDR3 length: 13 amino acids. As DNA, the CDR3 is TGTGCCAGCAGTTTAACAGGGAACTACGAGCAGTACTTC. It translates to CASSLTGNYEQYF.

The V and J genes are TRBV6-5 and TRBJ1-5, with D perhaps matching TRBD1 (6 bases). Germline loops: CDR1 MNHEY, CDR2 SVGAGI. The V gene lost 10 bases and the J gene lost 4 bases, with 14 bases spanning the gap. The CDR3 totals 13 residues. CDR3 region: CATRGQGNQPQHF. CDR3 sequence (DNA): TGTGCCACAAGGGGCCAGGGGAATCAGCCCCAGCATTTT.

The chain combines TRBV25-1 with TRBJ1-4; D ambiguous. Germline lookup yields CDR1 MGHDK and CDR2 SYGVNS. The CDR3 covers 13 residues. Trimming took off 6 bases at V and 5 bases at J, with 10 bases between the two ends. The CDR3, as DNA: TGTGCCAGCAGCAGGCTCCCGAATGAAAAACTGTTTTTT. Its translation: CASSRLPNEKLFF.

The CDR3 loop is CASRRTGLMNTEAFF. CDR3 nucleotide sequence: TGTGCCAGCAGACGAACAGGGCTAATGAACACTGAAGCTTTCTTT. This chain uses TRBV7-3 with TRBJ1-1; D possibly corresponds to TRBD1 (6 bases). Germline CDR1 SGHTA, CDR2 FQGTGA. The CDR3 has 15 residues. Trimming took off 6 bases at V and 0 bases at J, with 14 bases between the two ends.

This sequence joins TRBV18 and TRBJ1-1, with D unclear. CDR1 and CDR2 from the germline V gene are KGHSH and LQKENI. The CDR3 contains 15 residues. The V end was cut by 0 bases, the J end by 6 bases, with 14 bases between. The CDR3 region is CASSPPLGYESEAFF. Here the CDR3 DNA reads TGTGCCAGCTCACCACCGTTGGGGTACGAGTCTGAAGCTTTCTTT.

The V and J genes are TRBV7-2 and TRBJ2-5; 7 nucleotides match TRBD2. Germline values: CDR1 SGHTA, CDR2 FQGNSA. The CDR3 contains 17 residues. V lost 2 bases to trimming and J lost 5 bases; unmatched junction nucleotides: 14. The chain's CDR3 is CASSLIPGLAVVETQYF. Written as DNA, the CDR3 is TGTGCCAGCAGCTTAATTCCGGGCCTAGCGGTGGTGGAGACCCAGTACTTC.

V and J are TRBV14 and TRBJ2-7; 8 bases line up with TRBD1. This CDR3 contains 13 residues. The V gene end was trimmed by 4 bases and the J gene end by 6 bases; junction bases not matched to a gene: 5. Looked up from germline, CDR1 is SGHDN and CDR2 is FVKESK. As DNA, the CDR3 is TGTGCCAGCAGCCTGGCAGGGGGCGCCGAGCAGTACTTC. It translates to CASSLAGGAEQYF.

The rearrangement links TRBV5-1 to TRBJ1-1; possible D gene TRBD1, 5 bases. V was cut by 4 bases and J by 1 base, with 20 bases left in between. This CDR3 region has 17 residues. Germline V CDR1 and CDR2: SGHRS, YFSETQ. This CDR3 is CASSPVIGTEENTEAFF. For the CDR3, the DNA is TGCGCCAGCAGCCCGGTTATCGGGACGGAGGAGAACACTGAAGCTTTCTTT.

The V gene is TRBV3-1 (or the pseudogene TRBV3-2), the J gene TRBJ1-2; D may be TRBD1 (6 bases). This CDR3 spans 15 amino acids. CDR1 and CDR2 (germline): LGHDT, YNNKEL (reference sequence). V shed 4 bases and J shed 5 bases, with 17 bases lying between them. In DNA form, the CDR3 reads TGTGCCAGCAGCCCTCGGGAGCGAGGGGGGTATGGCTACACCTTC. Its protein product is CASSPRERGGYGYTF.

The gene calls are TRBV29-1 and TRBJ1-5, with D possibly being TRBD1 (6 bases). The CDR3 is 12 residues long. Germline CDR1 SQVTM, CDR2 ANQGSEA. Trimming left V 1 base short and J 8 bases short, with 9 bases between. The CDR3 region is CSVEGGGEPQHF. The DNA of the CDR3 is TGCAGCGTTGAAGGAGGGGGAGAGCCCCAGCATTTT. The complete variable domain, with remaining parts taken from reference TRBV29-1 and TRBJ1-5, reads SAVISQKPSRDICQRGTSLTIQCQVDSQVTMMFWYRQQPGQSLTLIATANQGSEATYESGFVIDKFPISRPNLTFSTLTVSNMSPEDSSIYLCSVEGGGEPQHFGDGTRLSIL.

The rearrangement links TRBV3-1 (or the pseudogene TRBV3-2) to TRBJ2-2; D gene uncertain. Germline V gives CDR1 LGHDT, CDR2 YNNKEL (reference sequence). This CDR3 comprises 12 residues. Trimming cost V 5 bases and J 4 bases, with 5 bases left between them. This chain's CDR3 is CASSSFTGELFF. The CDR3, as DNA: TGTGCCAGCAGCTCTTTCACCGGGGAGCTGTTTTTT.

This clone was observed a handful of times. This chain connects TRBV6-5 to TRBJ1-2; 9 bases line up with TRBD1. The CDR3 length is 14 residues. Trimming took 4 bases from V and 6 from J; bases not matched to a gene: 6. Per the germline V gene, CDR1 is MNHEY and CDR2 is SVGAGI. The CDR3 is CASSSTGGGNGYTF. The CDR3 region has the DNA TGTGCCAGCAGTTCCACAGGGGGCGGGAATGGCTACACCTTC.

The rearrangement links TRBV7-8 to TRBJ1-4; D gene ambiguous. The CDR3 spans 15 residues. CDR1 and CDR2 (germline): SGHVS, FQNEAQ. Trimming pared 4 bases from V and 4 bases from J, leaving 13 bases between. CDR3 nucleotides: TGTGCCAGCAGCTCATTACTCCCCGATAATGAAAAACTGTTTTTT. Protein: CASSSLLPDNEKLFF.

The CDR3, as DNA: TGTGCCTGGGGGCCCCGGGATTCACCCCTCCACTTT. Amino acid sequence: CAWGPRDSPLHF. The V gene is TRBV30, the J gene TRBJ1-6; no clear D. V lost 5 bases, J lost 8 bases, and 10 bases lay in between. CDR1 is GTSNPN and CDR2 is SVGIG in the germline V gene (reference sequence). The CDR3 totals 12 residues. The full variable domain, its missing parts supplied by reference TRBV30 and TRBJ1-6, is SQTIHQWPATLVQPVGSPLSLECTVEGTSNPNLYWYRQAAGRGLQLLFYSVGIGQISSEVPQNLSASRPQDRQFILSSKKLLLSDSGFYLCAWGPRDSPLHFGNGTRLTVT.

The chain uses TRBV3-1 (or the pseudogene TRBV3-2) and TRBJ2-7; no clear D. In germline, CDR1 is LGHDT, CDR2 YNNKEL (reference sequence). Trimming shortened V by 3 bases and J by 2 bases, and 5 bases separated the two germline ends. This CDR3 comprises 12 residues. This CDR3 is CASSQEAYEQYF. CDR3 bases: TGTGCCAGCAGCCAGGAAGCCTACGAGCAGTACTTC.